Below are 25 T cell receptor beta chains sequenced from a single sample in a study of blood T cell repertoires in COVID-19. TCRdb's table, derived via immunoSEQ multiplex PCR, lists solely in-frame clones and lacks some. The sample holds over 120,000 clones, 87% seen once. The sample consisted of peripheral blood. These receptors came from a woman between 45 and 60 years old with acute or convalescent COVID-19.

The V call is TRBV7-3, the J call TRBJ2-2; TRBD1 matches 9 bases. The length of the CDR3 is 18 residues. Losses at the gene ends were 5 bases for V and 5 bases for J; bases not matched to a gene: 15. The germline V gene has CDR1 SGHTA and CDR2 FQGTGA. CDR3 in amino acids: CASSPFLSGTGKTGELFF. The CDR3 nucleotides read TGTGCCAGCAGCCCCTTTCTCTCGGGGACAGGGAAAACCGGGGAGCTGTTTTTT.

The chain is built from TRBV18 and TRBJ2-5, with 7 bases matching TRBD2. J gave up 1 base and V 3 bases, and 5 bases lay outside the gene matches. CDR3 length equals 15 residues. CDR1 is KGHSH, CDR2 LQKENI, per germline. CDR3 in DNA: TGTGCCAGCTCACCCCCTGCGGGAGCCCAAGAGACCCAGTACTTC. This translates into CASSPPAGAQETQYF.

The chain has TRBV6-5 and TRBJ1-3; D not certain. V lost 6 bases, J lost 0 bases, and 6 bases lay in between. CDR1 and CDR2 (germline): MNHEY, SVGAGI. CDR3 length: 13 residues. The CDR3 loop reads CASSSSSGNTIYF. The CDR3 nucleotides are TGTGCCAGCAGCTCGAGCTCTGGAAACACCATATATTTT.

J is TRBJ2-1 and V is TRBV11-2; no definite D call. Deletions cut 5 bases from V and 0 bases from J, with 11 bases between. The CDR3 consists of 15 residues. Germline V gives CDR1 SGHAT, CDR2 FQNNGV. CDR3 in DNA: TGTGCCAGCAGCGAGCAGAGGAGCTCCTACAATGAGCAGTTCTTC. This gives the protein CASSEQRSSYNEQFF.

This clone was counted once. This chain uses TRBV18 with TRBJ1-4; 10 nucleotides agree with TRBD1. The CDR3 is 15 residues long. The germline gives CDR1 KGHSH, CDR2 LQKENI. Trimming cost V 3 bases and J 6 bases; bases outside gene matches: 4. The CDR3 sequence: CASSPSGTGDEKLFF. DNA of the CDR3: TGTGCCAGCTCACCCTCCGGGACAGGGGATGAAAAACTGTTTTTT. Full variable domain (rest looked up from reference TRBV18 and TRBJ1-4): NAGVMQNPRHLVRRRGQEARLRCSPMKGHSHVYWYRQLPEEGLKFMVYLQKENIIDESGMPKERFSAEFPKEGPSILRIQQVVRGDSAAYFCASSPSGTGDEKLFFGSGTQLSVL.

This chain joins TRBV18 and TRBJ1-4; TRBD1 matches 10 bases. The CDR3 extends over 15 amino acids. V dropped 3 bases and J dropped 5; count of bases not matched to a gene: 3. Germline CDR1 KGHSH, CDR2 LQKENI. The CDR3 reads CASSPKTGGNEKLFF. CDR3 sequence (DNA): TGTGCCAGCTCACCTAAGACAGGGGGCAATGAAAAACTGTTTTTT. Full variable domain (remainder filled in from reference TRBV18 and TRBJ1-4): NAGVMQNPRHLVRRRGQEARLRCSPMKGHSHVYWYRQLPEEGLKFMVYLQKENIIDESGMPKERFSAEFPKEGPSILRIQQVVRGDSAAYFCASSPKTGGNEKLFFGSGTQLSVL.

In its sample, this clone was seen once. The rearrangement uses TRBV3-1 (or the pseudogene TRBV3-2) and TRBJ1-1, with a weak D call TRBD1 (5 bases). V was trimmed by 0 bases and J by 0 bases, leaving 8 bases between them. Per germline, CDR1 LGHDT and CDR2 YNNKEL (reference sequence). The CDR3 extends over 15 amino acids. The CDR3 DNA follows: TGTGCCAGCAGCCAAGACAGGGTCATGAACACTGAAGCTTTCTTT. Translating gives CASSQDRVMNTEAFF.

V and J are TRBV5-1 and TRBJ2-7; D possibly corresponds to TRBD1 (5 bases). The V end was cut by 1 base, the J end by 1 base, with 9 bases between. This CDR3 has 14 amino acids. Per germline, CDR1 SGHRS and CDR2 YFSETQ. As DNA, the CDR3 is TGCGCCAGCAGCTTGCAGGGCCATTCCTACGAGCAGTACTTC. Translating it yields CASSLQGHSYEQYF. Using reference TRBV5-1 and TRBJ2-7 for the parts outside the CDR3, the full variable domain is KAGVTQTPRYLIKTRGQQVTLSCSPISGHRSVSWYQQTPGQGLQFLFEYFSETQRNKGNFPGRFSGRQFSNSRSEMNVSTLELGDSALYLCASSLQGHSYEQYFGPGTRLTVT.

This clone was observed a few times. The chain couples TRBV19 to TRBJ1-5; D gene uncertain. Looked up from germline, CDR1 is LNHDA and CDR2 is SQIVND (reference sequence). The V end lost 0 bases, the J end lost 6 bases, and 6 bases lay between the germline ends. The CDR3 sequence is 13 residues long. CDR3 protein: CASSIDYSQPQHF. In DNA form, the CDR3 reads TGTGCCAGTAGTATAGATTATTCTCAGCCCCAGCATTTT.

The chain uses TRBV9 and TRBJ1-4; D possibly corresponds to TRBD1 (5 bases). This CDR3 is built from 13 residues. V was clipped by 4 bases and J by 13 bases, with 17 bases between them. Germline values: CDR1 SGDLS, CDR2 YYNGEE. CDR3 DNA sequence: TGTGCCAGCAGCTCAAGCACAGGATCCAGACTGTTTTTT. Its protein is CASSSSTGSRLFF.

The chain joins TRBV5-1 to TRBJ2-5; D may be TRBD1 (5 bases). Per germline, CDR1 SGHRS and CDR2 YFSETQ. The CDR3 contains 12 residues. Trimming pared 4 bases from V and 10 bases from J, leaving 14 bases between. CDR3 bases: TGCGCCAGCAGCCTGGAAACAGGTGGCCAGTACTTC. Its translation: CASSLETGGQYF. Full variable domain (rest looked up from reference TRBV5-1 and TRBJ2-5): KAGVTQTPRYLIKTRGQQVTLSCSPISGHRSVSWYQQTPGQGLQFLFEYFSETQRNKGNFPGRFSGRQFSNSRSEMNVSTLELGDSALYLCASSLETGGQYFGPGTRLLVL.

The chain carries TRBV3-1 (or the pseudogene TRBV3-2) and TRBJ2-5, with D possibly matching TRBD1 (5 bases). V gave up 1 base and J gave up 1 base, with 13 bases separating them. This CDR3 region has 16 residues. CDR1 is LGHDT and CDR2 is YNNKEL in the germline V gene (reference sequence). The CDR3 DNA reads TGTGCCAGCAGCCAAGGAAGACAGCGAAGCCAAGAGACCCAGTACTTC. It yields the protein CASSQGRQRSQETQYF.

V usage is TRBV7-9 and J usage is TRBJ1-1; D is unclear. The CDR3 spans 15 residues. V lost 5 bases and J lost 4, with 17 bases in between. Germline V CDR1 and CDR2: SEHNR, FQNEAQ (reference sequence). CDR3 sequence: CASSRSNWAGTEAFF. The CDR3 DNA reads TGTGCCAGCAGCCGCAGTAATTGGGCTGGCACTGAAGCTTTCTTT.

This sequence joins TRBV18 and TRBJ2-7; no firm D call. Trimming stripped 1 base from V and 7 bases from J, with 17 bases between. Germline values: CDR1 KGHSH, CDR2 LQKENI. The CDR3 covers 15 residues. The CDR3 sequence: CASSPLEFPLTEQYF. The CDR3 coding sequence is TGTGCCAGCTCACCACTCGAGTTTCCTCTTACGGAGCAGTACTTC.

This clone was seen once. This chain links TRBV28 with TRBJ1-2, with D tentatively TRBD1 (5 bases). Germline CDR1 reads MDHEN; CDR2 reads SYDVKM. The CDR3 contains 16 residues. Trimming shortened V by 5 bases and J by 2 bases, and 18 bases separated the two germline ends. This chain's CDR3 is CASSPIGRGLNYGYTF. The DNA for the CDR3 is TGTGCCAGCAGTCCCATCGGGAGGGGTCTCAACTATGGCTACACCTTC.

This clone has just one count. The V gene is TRBV19, the J gene TRBJ1-2; 11 bases agree with TRBD1. The germline gives CDR1 LNHDA, CDR2 SQIVND (reference sequence). The CDR3 is 13 amino acids. The junction had 2 bases not matched to a gene; V was cut back by 8 bases and J by 3 bases. CDR3 amino acids: CASGTGGHYGYTF. The CDR3 bases are TGTGCCAGTGGGACAGGGGGACACTATGGCTACACCTTC.

Ten or more counts support this clone. The chain employs TRBV5-1 and TRBJ2-2, with a possible D match to TRBD2 (5 bases). V gave up 4 bases and J gave up 7 bases, with 14 bases separating them. Germline loops: CDR1 SGHRS, CDR2 YFSETQ. The length of the CDR3 is 14 residues. The CDR3 loop reads CASSASPQSGELFF. CDR3 in DNA: TGCGCCAGCAGCGCTAGCCCTCAGAGCGGGGAGCTGTTTTTT.

V is TRBV25-1 and J is TRBJ1-5; D may be TRBD1 (6 bases). V was cut by 8 bases and J by 2 bases, with 10 bases left in between. The germline V gene has CDR1 MGHDK and CDR2 SYGVNS. The CDR3 runs 13 residues. The CDR3 loop reads CASGRQGNQPQHF. CDR3 in DNA: TGTGCCAGCGGCAGACAGGGCAATCAGCCCCAGCATTTT.

This chain links TRBV29-1 with TRBJ1-1; 8 positions match TRBD1. Germline V lookup: CDR1 SQVTM, CDR2 ANQGSEA. Germline trimming cut 6 bases from V and 11 bases from J; bases unmatched to any gene: 11. The CDR3 covers 12 residues. For the CDR3, the DNA is TGCAGCGTCGTGGGACAGGAGGTAATGGCTTTCTTT. Amino acid sequence: CSVVGQEVMAFF.

The V and J genes are TRBV6-5 and TRBJ2-3; possibly TRBD2 for D (6 bases). Germline CDR1 is MNHEY and CDR2 is SVGAGI. This CDR3 has 15 amino acids. V was clipped by 2 bases and J by 5 bases, with 14 bases between them. DNA for the CDR3: TGTGCCAGCAGTTACGGAGGACGGGGGTTAGATACGCAGTATTTT. Amino acid sequence: CASSYGGRGLDTQYF.

The chain couples TRBV5-4 to TRBJ2-1, with D possibly matching TRBD2 (7 bases). The CDR3 totals 15 residues. Germline V gives CDR1 SGHNT, CDR2 YYREEE (reference sequence). Trimming removed 3 bases from V and 2 bases from J, with 12 bases in between. CDR3 loop: CASSSGGRPYNEQFF. The CDR3 region has the DNA TGTGCCAGCAGCTCGGGGGGCAGGCCCTACAATGAGCAGTTCTTC.

The chain carries TRBV5-3 and TRBJ1-3, with a tentative D call TRBD1 (5 bases). TRBV5-3 is labeled an ORF, and its function is uncertain. Trimming left V 4 bases short and J 2 bases short, with 16 bases between. The CDR3 covers 16 residues. The DNA of the CDR3 is TGTGCCAGAAGCCGAACCCAGGGTTTCCCTGGAAACACCATATATTTT. It yields the protein CARSRTQGFPGNTIYF.

The chain links TRBV9 to TRBJ1-2; 12 bases match TRBD1. Germline V gene lookup returns CDR1 SGDLS and CDR2 YYNGEE. This CDR3 has 15 amino acids. The V and J ends lost 4 bases and 2 bases, in that order; junction bases with no gene match: 3. CDR3 sequence: CASSLGQGANYGYTF. CDR3 DNA sequence: TGTGCCAGCAGCTTGGGACAGGGGGCAAACTATGGCTACACCTTC.

The chain couples TRBV9 to TRBJ1-1; possible D gene TRBD1, 6 bases. The CDR3 has 15 amino acids. Per the germline V gene, CDR1 is SGDLS and CDR2 is YYNGEE. The V end lost 3 bases, the J end lost 5 bases, and 17 bases lay between the germline ends. CDR3 protein: CASSEWGLGETEAFF. The CDR3 region has the DNA TGTGCCAGCAGCGAGTGGGGGCTGGGAGAAACTGAAGCTTTCTTT. The full variable domain, rest sourced from reference TRBV9 and TRBJ1-1, is DSGVTQTPKHLITATGQRVTLRCSPRSGDLSVYWYQQSLDQGLQFLIQYYNGEERAKGNILERFSAQQFPDLHSELNLSSLELGDSALYFCASSEWGLGETEAFFGQGTRLTVV.

The V call is TRBV5-6, the J call TRBJ2-1; the D gene is possibly TRBD1 (5 bases). Trimming shortened V by 5 bases and J by 2 bases, and 17 bases separated the two germline ends. Per the germline V gene, CDR1 is SGHDT and CDR2 is YYEEEE. The CDR3 has 16 residues. This chain's CDR3 is CASRLERQRPYNEQFF. In DNA form, the CDR3 reads TGTGCCAGCAGGCTAGAGAGACAGAGACCCTACAATGAGCAGTTCTTC. Filled out from reference TRBV5-6 and TRBJ2-1, the complete variable domain reads DAGVTQSPTHLIKTRGQQVTLRCSPKSGHDTVSWYQQALGQGPQFIFQYYEEEERQRGNFPDRFSGHQFPNYSSELNVNALLLGDSALYLCASRLERQRPYNEQFFGPGTRLTVL.